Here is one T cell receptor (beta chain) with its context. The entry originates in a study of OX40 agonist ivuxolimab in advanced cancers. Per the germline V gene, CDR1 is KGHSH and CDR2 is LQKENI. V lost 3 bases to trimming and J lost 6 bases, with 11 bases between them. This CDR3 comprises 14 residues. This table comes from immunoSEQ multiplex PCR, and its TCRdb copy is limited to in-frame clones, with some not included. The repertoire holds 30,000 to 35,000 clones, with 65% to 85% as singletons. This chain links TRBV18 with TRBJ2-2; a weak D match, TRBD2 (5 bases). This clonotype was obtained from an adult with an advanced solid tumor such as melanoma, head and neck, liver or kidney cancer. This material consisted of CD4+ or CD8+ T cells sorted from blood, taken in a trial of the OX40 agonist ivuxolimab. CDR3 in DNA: TGTGCCAGCTCACCCCTCGAGGGTTCCGGGGAGCTGTTTTTT. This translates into CASSPLEGSGELFF.